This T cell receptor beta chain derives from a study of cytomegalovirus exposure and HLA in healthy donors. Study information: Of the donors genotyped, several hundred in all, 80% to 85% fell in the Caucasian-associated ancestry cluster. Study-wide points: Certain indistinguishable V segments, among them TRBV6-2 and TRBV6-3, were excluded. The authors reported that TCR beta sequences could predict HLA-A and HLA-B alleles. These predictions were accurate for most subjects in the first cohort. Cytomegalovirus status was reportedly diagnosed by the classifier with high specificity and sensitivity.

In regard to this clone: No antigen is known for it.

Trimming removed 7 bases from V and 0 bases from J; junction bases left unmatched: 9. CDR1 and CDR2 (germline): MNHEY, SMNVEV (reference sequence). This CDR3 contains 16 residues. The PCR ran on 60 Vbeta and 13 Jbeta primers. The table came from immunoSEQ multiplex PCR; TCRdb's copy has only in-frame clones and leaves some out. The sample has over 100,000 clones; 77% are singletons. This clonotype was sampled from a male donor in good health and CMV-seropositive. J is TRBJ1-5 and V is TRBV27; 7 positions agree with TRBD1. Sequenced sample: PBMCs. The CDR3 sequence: CASTQSGQVSNQPQHF. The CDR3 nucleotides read TGTGCCAGCACCCAAAGTGGACAGGTTAGCAATCAGCCCCAGCATTTT.